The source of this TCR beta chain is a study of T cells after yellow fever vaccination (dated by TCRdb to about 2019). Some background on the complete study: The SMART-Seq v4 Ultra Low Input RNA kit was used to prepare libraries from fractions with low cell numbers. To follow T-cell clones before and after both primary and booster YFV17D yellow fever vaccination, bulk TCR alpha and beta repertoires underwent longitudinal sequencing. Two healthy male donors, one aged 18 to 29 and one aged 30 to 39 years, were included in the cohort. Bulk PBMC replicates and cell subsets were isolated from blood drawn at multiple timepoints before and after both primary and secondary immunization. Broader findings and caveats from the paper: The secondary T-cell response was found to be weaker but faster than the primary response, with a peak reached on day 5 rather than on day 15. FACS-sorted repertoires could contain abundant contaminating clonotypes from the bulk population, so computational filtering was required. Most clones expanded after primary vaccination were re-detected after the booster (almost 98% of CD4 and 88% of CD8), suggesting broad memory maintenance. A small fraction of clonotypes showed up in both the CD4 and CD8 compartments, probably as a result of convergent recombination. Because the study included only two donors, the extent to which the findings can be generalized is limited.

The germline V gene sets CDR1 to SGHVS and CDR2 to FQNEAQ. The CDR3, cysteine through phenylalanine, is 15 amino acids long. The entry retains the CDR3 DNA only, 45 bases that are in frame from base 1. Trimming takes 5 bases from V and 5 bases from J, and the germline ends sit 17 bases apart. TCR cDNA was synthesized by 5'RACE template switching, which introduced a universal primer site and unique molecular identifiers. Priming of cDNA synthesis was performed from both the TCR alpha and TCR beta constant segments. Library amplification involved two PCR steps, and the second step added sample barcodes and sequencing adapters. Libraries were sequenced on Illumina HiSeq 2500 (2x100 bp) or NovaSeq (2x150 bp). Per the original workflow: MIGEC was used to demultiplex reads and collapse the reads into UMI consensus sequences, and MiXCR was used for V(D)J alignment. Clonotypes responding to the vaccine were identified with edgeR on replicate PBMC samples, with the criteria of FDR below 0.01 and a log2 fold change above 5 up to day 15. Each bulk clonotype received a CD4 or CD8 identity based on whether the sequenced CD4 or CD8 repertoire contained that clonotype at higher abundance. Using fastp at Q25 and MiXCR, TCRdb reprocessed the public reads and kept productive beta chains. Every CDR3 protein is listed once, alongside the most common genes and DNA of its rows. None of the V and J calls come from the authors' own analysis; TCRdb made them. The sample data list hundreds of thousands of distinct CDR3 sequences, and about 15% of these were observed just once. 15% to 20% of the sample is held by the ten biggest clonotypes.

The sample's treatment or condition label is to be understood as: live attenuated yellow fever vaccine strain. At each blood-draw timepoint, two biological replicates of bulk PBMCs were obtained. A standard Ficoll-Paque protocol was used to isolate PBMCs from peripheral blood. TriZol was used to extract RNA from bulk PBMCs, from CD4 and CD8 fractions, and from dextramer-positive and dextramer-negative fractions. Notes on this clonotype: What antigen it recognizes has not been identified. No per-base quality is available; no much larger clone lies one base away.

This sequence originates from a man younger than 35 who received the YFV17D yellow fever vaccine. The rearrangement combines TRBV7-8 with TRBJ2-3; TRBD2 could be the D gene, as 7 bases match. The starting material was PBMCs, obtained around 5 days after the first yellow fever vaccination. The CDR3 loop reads CASSLGAGAKDTQYF. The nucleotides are TGTGCCAGCAGCCTAGGGGCGGGGGCTAAAGATACGCAGTATTTT. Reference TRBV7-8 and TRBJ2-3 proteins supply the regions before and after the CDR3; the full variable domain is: GAGVSQSPRYKVAKRGQDVALRCDPISGHVSLFWYQQALGQGPEFLTYFQNEAQLDKSGLPSDRFFAERPEGSVSTLKIQRTQQEDSAVYLCASSLGAGAKDTQYFGPGTRLTVL.